The rows below give T cell receptor beta chains drawn from one sample of a study of radiotherapy plus CTLA-4 blockade in lung cancer. The data were produced by immunoSEQ multiplex PCR, yet TCRdb's version contains in-frame clones alone and is incomplete. This repertoire shows about 90,000 clones, around 83% found once; its top ten account for 14% to 15%. The source material was peripheral blood, sampled from a patient treated with radiotherapy plus ipilimumab. These TCRs come from a human donor with non-small cell lung cancer that progressed on radiotherapy plus ipilimumab. Each CDR3 is given with its conserved first and last residue. A D gene is named only where the DNA matches it firmly. Where a row states a size, it is once, few, many or the class of an expanded clone; other rows omit it.

J: TRBJ2-7; D: TRBD2; size: once; V: TRBV4-2; DNA: TGTGCCAGCAGCCAAGAGCTTCAGGGACTAGCGATCACCTACGAGCAGTACTTC; CDR3: CASSQELQGLAITYEQYF
J: TRBJ2-4; D: NA; size: once; V: TRBV5-1; DNA: TGCGCCAGCGCCTCGGGCGGGTCCAAAAACATTCAGTACTTC; CDR3: CASASGGSKNIQYF
J: TRBJ1-1; D: NA; size: NA; V: TRBV9; DNA: TGTGCCAGCAGCGCCCAACTGCAGGGTCCCACTGAAGCTTTCTTT; CDR3: CASSAQLQGPTEAFF
J: TRBJ2-7; D: NA; size: NA; V: TRBV20-1; DNA: TGCAGTGTACAGGGCTACGAGCAGTACTTC; CDR3: CSVQGYEQYF
J: TRBJ1-3; D: NA; size: NA; V: TRBV7-6; DNA: TGTGCCAGCAGCTTAGACAGGGCTGGAAACACCATATATTTT; CDR3: CASSLDRAGNTIYF
J: TRBJ2-2; D: NA; size: NA; V: TRBV30; DNA: TGTGCCTGGAGTCTGGGGGCCCGGGAGCTGTTTTTT; CDR3: CAWSLGARELFF
J: TRBJ2-2; D: NA; size: NA; V: TRBV19; DNA: TGTGCCAGTAGTATAGATGGGGCAGGGGTGATCGGGGAGCTGTTTTTT; CDR3: CASSIDGAGVIGELFF
J: TRBJ2-2; D: NA; size: NA; V: TRBV29-1; DNA: TGCAGCGTTGGGGTCCCATCCCACACCGGGGAGCTGTTTTTT; CDR3: CSVGVPSHTGELFF
J: TRBJ1-4; D: NA; size: NA; V: TRBV28; DNA: TGTGCCAGCAACCTAAGGCGGGGGGTTACTAATGAAAAACTGTTTTTT; CDR3: CASNLRRGVTNEKLFF
J: TRBJ2-2; D: NA; size: NA; V: TRBV30; DNA: TGTGCCTGGAAAGTGGCAGGGGACACCGGGGAGCTGTTTTTT; CDR3: CAWKVAGDTGELFF
J: TRBJ2-1; D: NA; size: NA; V: TRBV20-1; DNA: TGCAGTGCTAGTCCCCCCTATGAGCAGTTCTTC; CDR3: CSASPPYEQFF
J: TRBJ1-1; D: NA; size: NA; V: TRBV7-3; DNA: TGTGCCAGCAGCTTAAGGGGGAACACTGAAGCTTTCTTT; CDR3: CASSLRGNTEAFF
J: TRBJ1-5; D: NA; size: NA; V: TRBV25-1; DNA: TGTGCCAGCAGTGACAATAGACCCAATAGCAATCAGCCCCAGCATTTT; CDR3: CASSDNRPNSNQPQHF
J: TRBJ2-1; D: NA; size: NA; V: TRBV4-3; DNA: TGCGCCAGCAGCCAAGACATCCGGAAAAGCTACAATGAGCAGTTCTTC; CDR3: CASSQDIRKSYNEQFF
J: TRBJ1-3; D: TRBD1; size: NA; V: TRBV28; DNA: TGTGCCAGCAGTTCTCGACAGGGAGCCTCCACCTCTGGAAACACCATATATTTT; CDR3: CASSSRQGASTSGNTIYF
J: TRBJ2-7; D: NA; size: NA; V: TRBV6-5; DNA: TGTGCCAGCAGTTACATGGGACCCAACTACGAGCAGTACTTC; CDR3: CASSYMGPNYEQYF
J: TRBJ2-5; D: NA; size: NA; V: TRBV6-5; DNA: TGTGCCAGCAGTCCCCTTCCGGGGGGCGGAGAGACCCAGTACTTC; CDR3: CASSPLPGGGETQYF
J: TRBJ2-1; D: NA; size: few; V: TRBV11-3; DNA: TGTGCCAGCAGCTTTGGAGGCTACAATGAGCAGTTCTTC; CDR3: CASSFGGYNEQFF
J: TRBJ2-3; D: TRBD2; size: NA; V: TRBV19; DNA: TGTGCCAGTAGTCTAGCGGGAACTAGCACAGATACGCAGTATTTT; CDR3: CASSLAGTSTDTQYF
J: TRBJ2-2; D: TRBD1; size: NA; V: TRBV19; DNA: TGTGCCGGACGACAGGGGATCGGGGAGCTGTTTTTT; CDR3: CAGRQGIGELFF
J: TRBJ2-7; D: TRBD2; size: NA; V: TRBV5-1; DNA: TGCGCCAGCAGCCCGGGACTAGCGGCTTCCTACGAGCAGTACTTC; CDR3: CASSPGLAASYEQYF
J: TRBJ2-2; D: TRBD2; size: NA; V: TRBV7-3; DNA: TGTGCCAGCAGCTCCAAAGCGGGAGAGGTCGGGGAGCTGTTTTTT; CDR3: CASSSKAGEVGELFF
J: TRBJ1-1; D: NA; size: NA; V: TRBV7-3; DNA: TGTGCCAGCAGCTTAGGTTTGGGGACTGAAGCTTTCTTT; CDR3: CASSLGLGTEAFF
J: TRBJ2-1; D: TRBD2; size: NA; V: TRBV7-6; DNA: TGTGCCAGCAGCTTAGGGGAGGGTATCGGTGAGCAGTTCTTC; CDR3: CASSLGEGIGEQFF
J: TRBJ1-2; D: TRBD1; size: NA; V: TRBV5-1; DNA: TGCGCCAGCAGCTACGGGACAGGCCCCTATGGCTACACCTTC; CDR3: CASSYGTGPYGYTF
J: TRBJ2-2; D: TRBD2; size: NA; V: TRBV6-6; DNA: TGTGCCAGCACCTTCCTAGCGGGGGAGATCACCGGGGAGCTGTTTTTT; CDR3: CASTFLAGEITGELFF
J: TRBJ1-1; D: TRBD1; size: once; V: TRBV7-2; DNA: TGTGCCAGCAGCTTAGATGGTACAGGGGGCCGGGAGGCTTTCTTT; CDR3: CASSLDGTGGREAFF
J: TRBJ2-1; D: NA; size: NA; V: TRBV4-2; DNA: TGTGCCAGCAGCCAAGGAGGGATCAATGAGCAGTTCTTC; CDR3: CASSQGGINEQFF
J: TRBJ1-1; D: NA; size: NA; V: TRBV6-5; DNA: TGTGCCAGCAGTTACACCTCCCTGAACACTGAAGCTTTCTTT; CDR3: CASSYTSLNTEAFF